This TCR beta chain was sequenced during a study of T cells after yellow fever vaccination. Study findings and constraints: Although most clonotypes did not, a small share appeared in both CD4 and CD8 compartments.

This CDR3 spans 14 amino acids. Trimming removed 4 bases from V and 0 bases from J, with 6 bases in between. The germline V gene encodes CDR1 ENHRY and CDR2 SYGVKD. It was through 5'RACE template switching that TCR cDNA was made, with a universal primer site and UMIs added. Via MiXCR, TCRdb re-called the 5' RACE reads, giving one row per CDR3 protein. The sample records 620,000 or so distinct CDR3 sequences, 17% being singletons. In the case of this clonotype: Antigen specificity is unknown.

This TCR was sampled from a man younger than 35 who received the YFV17D yellow fever vaccine. V is TRBV10-3 and J is TRBJ1-4; no firm D call. Sequences were derived from PBMCs, sampled more than 4 days after the first yellow fever vaccination. In DNA, the CDR3 is TGTGCCATCAGTGGGACGTCAACTAATGAAAAACTGTTTTTT. Translated: CAISGTSTNEKLFF.